A single sample gave rise to the 10 T cell receptor beta chains below, sequenced in a study of T cell repertoires in cytomegalovirus infection. These TCRs' antigens remain unknown. MiXCR, run by TCRdb on the reads, gives a single entry per CDR3 protein. This table has 450,000 to 600,000 distinct CDR3 sequences, more than 30% appearing once. Specimen: cultured PBMCs, collected from culture after CMV antigen stimulation. The source is a human donor in good health (CMV status not recorded). Some clones in this sample may be carry-over from other donors' samples.

This clonotype was seen at least ten times. The chain carries TRBV7-2 and TRBJ2-5, with TRBD2 matching over 7 bases. Unmatched junction bases numbered 10, after V lost 5 bases and J lost 1 base. The germline CDR1 and CDR2 sequences are SGHTA and FQGNSA. The CDR3 consists of 16 residues. The CDR3 region has the DNA TGTGCCAGCAGCCGCTTCACTAGCGCCCGCCAAGAGACCCAGTACTTC. It is translated as CASSRFTSARQETQYF.

V usage is TRBV7-9 and J usage is TRBJ1-6, with a tentative D call TRBD1 (5 bases). The CDR3 totals 15 residues. Between the trimmed V and J ends, which lost 10 bases and 8 bases, there was a span of 21 bases. The germline gives CDR1 SEHNR, CDR2 FQNEAQ (reference sequence). The CDR3 sequence: CATHPRGRGYSPLHF. CDR3 nucleotide sequence: TGTGCCACCCATCCCCGTGGTCGGGGGTATTCACCCCTCCACTTT.

This clonotype occurred a few times. The chain couples TRBV12-3 or TRBV12-4 to TRBJ2-7, with TRBD2 matching over 7 bases. The CDR3 is made up of 14 amino acids. V trimming: 3 bases; J trimming: 5 bases; junction bases outside the gene matches: 7. The CDR3 loop reads CASSFRGSVDEQYF. DNA of the CDR3: TGTGCCAGCAGTTTTCGCGGGAGTGTCGACGAGCAGTACTTC.

The chain joins TRBV7-9 to TRBJ1-2; no firm D call. From germline, CDR1 is SEHNR and CDR2 FQNEAQ (reference sequence). CDR3 length: 22 residues. V shed 5 bases and J shed 0 bases, with 34 bases lying between them. The CDR3 DNA reads TGTGCCAGCAGCGCTACTACCCTCGGGAGAGGGCCAGAACGAAAGACTAACTATGGCTACACCTTC. Translation: CASSATTLGRGPERKTNYGYTF.

This sequence joins TRBV6-6 and TRBJ2-5; 9 positions agree with TRBD1. In germline, CDR1 is MNHNY, CDR2 SVGAGI (reference sequence). After removal of 6 bases from V and 2 bases from J, the junction contained 7 bases not matched to a gene. This CDR3 contains 15 residues. As DNA, the CDR3 is TGTGCCAGCAGCCAGGACAGGGGAGGGCAAGAGACCCAGTACTTC. It yields the protein CASSQDRGGQETQYF.

The rearrangement links TRBV7-4 to TRBJ1-5, with TRBD1 matching 12 bases. Germline CDR1 SGHVT, CDR2 SQSDAQ. The V gene end was trimmed by 5 bases and the J gene end by 6 bases; junction bases not matched to a gene: 5. The CDR3 sequence is 15 residues long. CDR3 in DNA: TGTGCCAGCAGCCCGGCGGGACAGGGGGCTCAGCCCCAGCATTTT. Translated, it gives CASSPAGQGAQPQHF.

V usage is TRBV5-4 and J usage is TRBJ1-1; maybe TRBD1 (5 bases). The V gene lost 4 bases and the J gene lost 3 bases, with 16 bases spanning the gap. Germline loops: CDR1 SGHNT, CDR2 YYREEE (reference sequence). The CDR3 is 15 residues long. CDR3 coding DNA: TGTGCCAGCAGCCCCCCCCAAACGGGGCACACTGAAGCTTTCTTT. Translated: CASSPPQTGHTEAFF.

The chain combines TRBV7-6 with TRBJ1-2; possibly TRBD1 for D (6 bases). The CDR3 has 18 residues. Trimming took off 1 base at V and 0 bases at J, with 18 bases between the two ends. Per the germline V gene, CDR1 is SGHVS and CDR2 is FNYEAQ. The CDR3 loop reads CASSLVSTEDSTNYGYTF. The CDR3 coding sequence is TGTGCCAGCAGCTTAGTATCTACCGAGGACAGTACTAACTATGGCTACACCTTC.

This clonotype was seen a handful of times. This CDR3 is CAKQEWSDTQYF. CDR3 nucleotides: TGTGCCAAGCAAGAGTGGTCAGATACGCAGTATTTT. The V and J genes are TRBV7-2 and TRBJ2-3; D is undetermined. The CDR3 loop spans 12 amino acids. Germline CDR1 and CDR2: SGHTA and FQGNSA. Trimming removed 10 bases from V and 4 bases from J, with 12 bases in between. The full variable domain, completed using reference TRBV7-2 and TRBJ2-3, is GAGVSQSPSNKVTEKGKDVELRCDPISGHTALYWYRQSLGQGLEFLIYFQGNSAPDKSGLPSDRFSAERTGGSVSTLTIQRTQQEDSAVYLCAKQEWSDTQYFGPGTRLTVL.

This clonotype occurred once. The J gene is TRBJ2-3, the V gene TRBV5-8, with 7 bases lining up with TRBD2. Germline CDR1 reads SGHTS; CDR2 reads YDEGEE. The length of the CDR3 is 16 residues. The trim removed 7 bases at V and 2 bases at J, leaving 13 bases unmatched. The CDR3 DNA reads TGTGCCAGCCGATACTTGGCTAGCGGATTCACAGATACGCAGTATTTT. Protein: CASRYLASGFTDTQYF. Using reference TRBV5-8 and TRBJ2-3 for the parts outside the CDR3, the full variable domain is EAGVTQSPTHLIKTRGQQATLRCSPISGHTSVYWYQQALGLGLQFLLWYDEGEERNRGNFPPRFSGRQFPNYSSELNVNALELEDSALYLCASRYLASGFTDTQYFGPGTRLTVL.